This T cell receptor beta chain was sequenced for a study of T-cell reconstitution after alpha-beta-depleted transplantation in children. This clonotype occurred many times. Trimming removed 4 bases from V and 7 bases from J; junction bases left unmatched: 6. Germline CDR1 is MDHEN and CDR2 is SYDVKM. The CDR3 runs 14 residues. Using unique molecular identifiers, the investigators prepared the TCRbeta library. Each CDR3 protein gets one entry after TCRdb re-called the PCR reads with MiXCR. The top ten hold roughly 4.5% of the sample, which has a few hundred thousand distinct CDR3 sequences, more than 10% seen once.

J is TRBJ2-1 and V is TRBV28; 8 bases match TRBD1. This TCR came from a human donor who donated a stem cell graft to a child with Fanconi anemia. The sample here was PBMCs, taken from the stem cell graft. Written as DNA, the CDR3 is TGTGCCAGCAGTTCCCGAAGGACAGGGAATGAGCAGTTCTTC. Translating it yields CASSSRRTGNEQFF.